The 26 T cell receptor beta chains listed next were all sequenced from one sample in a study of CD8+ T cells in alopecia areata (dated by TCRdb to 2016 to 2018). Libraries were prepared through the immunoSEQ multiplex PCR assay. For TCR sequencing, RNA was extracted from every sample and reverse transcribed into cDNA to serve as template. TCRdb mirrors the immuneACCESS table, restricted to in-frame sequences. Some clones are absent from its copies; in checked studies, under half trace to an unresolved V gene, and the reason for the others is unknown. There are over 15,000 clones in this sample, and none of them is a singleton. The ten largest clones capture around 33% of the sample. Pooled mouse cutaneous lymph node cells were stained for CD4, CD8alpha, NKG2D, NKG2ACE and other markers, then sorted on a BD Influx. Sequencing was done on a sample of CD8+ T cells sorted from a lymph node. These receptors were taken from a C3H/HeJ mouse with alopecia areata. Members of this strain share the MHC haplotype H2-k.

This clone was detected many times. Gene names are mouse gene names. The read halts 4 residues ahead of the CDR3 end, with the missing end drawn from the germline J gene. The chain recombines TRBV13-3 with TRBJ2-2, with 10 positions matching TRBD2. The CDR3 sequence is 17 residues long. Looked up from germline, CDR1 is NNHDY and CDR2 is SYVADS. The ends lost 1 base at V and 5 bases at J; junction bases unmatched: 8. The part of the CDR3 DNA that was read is TGTGCCAGCAGTGATTTCTGGGGGGGCGCCCGGACCGGG. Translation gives CASSDFWGGARTG. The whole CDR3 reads CASSDFWGGARTGQLYF.

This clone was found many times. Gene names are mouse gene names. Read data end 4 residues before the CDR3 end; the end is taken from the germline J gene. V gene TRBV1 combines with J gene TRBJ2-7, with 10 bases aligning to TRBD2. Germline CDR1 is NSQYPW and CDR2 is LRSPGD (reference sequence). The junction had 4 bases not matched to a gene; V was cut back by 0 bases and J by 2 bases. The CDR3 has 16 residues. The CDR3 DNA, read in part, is TGCACCTGCAGTGCAGACTGGGGGGGCGCTCCCTAT. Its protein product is CTCSADWGGAPY. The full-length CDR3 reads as CTCSADWGGAPYEQYF.

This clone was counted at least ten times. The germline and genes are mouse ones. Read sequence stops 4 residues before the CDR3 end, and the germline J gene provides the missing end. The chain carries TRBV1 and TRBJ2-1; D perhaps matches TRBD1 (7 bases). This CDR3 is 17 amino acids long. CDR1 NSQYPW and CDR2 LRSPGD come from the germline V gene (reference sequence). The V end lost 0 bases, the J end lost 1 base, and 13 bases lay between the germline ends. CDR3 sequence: CTCSADPPGGNYAEQFF. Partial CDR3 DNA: TGCACCTGCAGTGCAGATCCCCCAGGGGGGAACTATGCT.

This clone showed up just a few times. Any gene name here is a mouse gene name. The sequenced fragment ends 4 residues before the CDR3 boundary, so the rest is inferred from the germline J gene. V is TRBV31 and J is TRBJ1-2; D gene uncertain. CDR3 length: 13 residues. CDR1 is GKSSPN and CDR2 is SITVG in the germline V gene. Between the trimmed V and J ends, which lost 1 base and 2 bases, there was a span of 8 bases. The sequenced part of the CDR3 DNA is TGTGCCTGGAGTCAGACTCCTAACTCC. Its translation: CAWSQTPNS. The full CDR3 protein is CAWSQTPNSDYTF.

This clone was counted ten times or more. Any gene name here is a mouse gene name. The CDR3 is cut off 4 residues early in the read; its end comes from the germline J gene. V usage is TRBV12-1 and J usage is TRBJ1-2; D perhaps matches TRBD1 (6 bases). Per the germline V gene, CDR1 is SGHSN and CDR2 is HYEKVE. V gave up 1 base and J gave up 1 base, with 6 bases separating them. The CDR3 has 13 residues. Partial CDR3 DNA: TGTGCCAGCTCTCTGGGACAAAACTCC. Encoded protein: CASSLGQNS. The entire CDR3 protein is CASSLGQNSDYTF.

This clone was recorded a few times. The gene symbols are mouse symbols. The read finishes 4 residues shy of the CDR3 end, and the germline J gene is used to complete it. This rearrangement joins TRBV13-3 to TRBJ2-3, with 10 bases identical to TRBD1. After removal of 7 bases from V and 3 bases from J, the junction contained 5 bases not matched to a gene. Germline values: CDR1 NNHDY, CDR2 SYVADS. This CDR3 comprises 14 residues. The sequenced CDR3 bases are TGTGCCAGCTATTCGGGACAGGGGGCAGAA. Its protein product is CASYSGQGAE. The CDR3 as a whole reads CASYSGQGAETLYF.

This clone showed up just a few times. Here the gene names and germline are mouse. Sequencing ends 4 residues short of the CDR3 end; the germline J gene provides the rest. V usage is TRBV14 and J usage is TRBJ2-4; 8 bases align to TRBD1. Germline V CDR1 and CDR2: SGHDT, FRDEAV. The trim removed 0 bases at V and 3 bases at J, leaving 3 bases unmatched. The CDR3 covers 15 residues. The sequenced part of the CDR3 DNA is TGTGCCAGCAGTTTCTCAGGGGGCGAACAAAAC. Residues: CASSFSGGEQN. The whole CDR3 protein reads CASSFSGGEQNTLYF.

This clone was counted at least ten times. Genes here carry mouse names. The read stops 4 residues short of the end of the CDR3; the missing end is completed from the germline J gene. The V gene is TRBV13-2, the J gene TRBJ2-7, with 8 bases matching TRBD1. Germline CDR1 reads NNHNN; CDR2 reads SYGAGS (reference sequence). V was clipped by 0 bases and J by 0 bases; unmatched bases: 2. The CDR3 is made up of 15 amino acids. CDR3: CASGDGTGSSYEQYF. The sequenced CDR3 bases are TGTGCCAGCGGTGATGGGACAGGGAGCTCCTAT.

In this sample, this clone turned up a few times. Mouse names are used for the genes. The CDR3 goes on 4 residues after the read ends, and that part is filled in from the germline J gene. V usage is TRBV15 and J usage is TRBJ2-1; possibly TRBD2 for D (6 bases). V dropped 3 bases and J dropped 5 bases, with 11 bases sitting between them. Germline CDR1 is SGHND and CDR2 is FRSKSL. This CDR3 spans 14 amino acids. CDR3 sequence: CASSLRGEDAEQFF. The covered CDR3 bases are TGTGCCAGCAGTTTGCGGGGGGAGGATGCT.

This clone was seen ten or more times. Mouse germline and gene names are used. CDR3 loop: CTCSAPGLGGLYEQYF. The CDR3 bases that were read are TGCACCTGCAGTGCGCCGGGACTGGGGGGCCTTTAT. The V call is TRBV1, the J call TRBJ2-7, with TRBD2 matching 12 bases. The read gets to within 4 residues of the CDR3 end, and the germline J gene fills in the rest. The CDR3 runs to 16 residues. CDR1 is NSQYPW, CDR2 LRSPGD, per germline (reference sequence).

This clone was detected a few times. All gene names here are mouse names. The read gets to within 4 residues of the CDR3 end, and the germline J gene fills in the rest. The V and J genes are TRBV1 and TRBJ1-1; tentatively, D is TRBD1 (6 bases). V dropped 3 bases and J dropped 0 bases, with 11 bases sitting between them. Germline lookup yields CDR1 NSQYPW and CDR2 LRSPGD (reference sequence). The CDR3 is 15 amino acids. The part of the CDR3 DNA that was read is TGCACCTGCAGTGCGGGGACATCTGCAAACACA. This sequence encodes CTCSAGTSANT. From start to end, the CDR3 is CTCSAGTSANTEVFF.

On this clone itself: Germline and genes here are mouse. The CDR3 bases that were read are TGTGCCAGCGGTGAAGACTGGGCTTAT. Protein: CASGEDWAY. The full CDR3 protein is CASGEDWAYEQYF. The chain is built from TRBV13-2 and TRBJ2-7; 7 bases fit TRBD2. The CDR3 end lies 4 residues beyond the end of the read and is filled in from the germline J gene. Per the germline V gene, CDR1 is NNHNN and CDR2 is SYGAGS (reference sequence). The CDR3 runs to 13 residues.

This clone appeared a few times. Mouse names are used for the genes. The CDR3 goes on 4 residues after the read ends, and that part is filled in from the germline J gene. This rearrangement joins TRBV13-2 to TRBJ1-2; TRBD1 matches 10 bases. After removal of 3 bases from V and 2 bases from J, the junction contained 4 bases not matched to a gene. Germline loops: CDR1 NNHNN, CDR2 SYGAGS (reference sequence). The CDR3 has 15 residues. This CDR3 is CASGGPGQGNSDYTF. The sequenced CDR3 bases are TGTGCCAGCGGTGGCCCGGGACAGGGGAACTCC.

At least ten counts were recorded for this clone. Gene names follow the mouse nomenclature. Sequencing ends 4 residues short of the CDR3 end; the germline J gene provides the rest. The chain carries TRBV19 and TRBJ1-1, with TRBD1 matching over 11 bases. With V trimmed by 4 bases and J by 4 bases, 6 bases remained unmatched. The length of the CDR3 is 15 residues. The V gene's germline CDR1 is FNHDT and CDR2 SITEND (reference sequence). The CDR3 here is CASSSGTGGSTEVFF. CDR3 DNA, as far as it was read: TGTGCCAGCAGTTCCGGGACAGGGGGAAGCACA.

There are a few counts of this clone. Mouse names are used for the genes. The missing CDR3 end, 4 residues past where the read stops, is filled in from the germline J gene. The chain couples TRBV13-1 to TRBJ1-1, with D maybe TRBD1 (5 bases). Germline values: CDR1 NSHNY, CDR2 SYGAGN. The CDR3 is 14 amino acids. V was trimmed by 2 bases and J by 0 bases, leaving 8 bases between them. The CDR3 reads CASSERGANTEVFF. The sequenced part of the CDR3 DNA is TGTGCCAGCAGTGAGAGGGGAGCAAACACA.

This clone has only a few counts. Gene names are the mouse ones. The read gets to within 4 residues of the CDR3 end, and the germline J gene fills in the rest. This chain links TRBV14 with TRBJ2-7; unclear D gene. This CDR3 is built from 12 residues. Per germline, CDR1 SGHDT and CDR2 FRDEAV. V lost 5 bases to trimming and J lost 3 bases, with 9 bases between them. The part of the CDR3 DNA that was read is TGTGCCAGCAGCCTACATTACTAT. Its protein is CASSLHYY. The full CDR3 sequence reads CASSLHYYEQYF. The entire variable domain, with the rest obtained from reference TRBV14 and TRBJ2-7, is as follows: EAGVTQSPRYAVLQEGQAVSFWCDPISGHDTLYWYQQPRDQGPQLLVYFRDEAVIDNSQLPSDRFSAVRPKGTNSTLKIQSAKQGDTATYLCASSLHYYEQYFGPGTRLTVL.

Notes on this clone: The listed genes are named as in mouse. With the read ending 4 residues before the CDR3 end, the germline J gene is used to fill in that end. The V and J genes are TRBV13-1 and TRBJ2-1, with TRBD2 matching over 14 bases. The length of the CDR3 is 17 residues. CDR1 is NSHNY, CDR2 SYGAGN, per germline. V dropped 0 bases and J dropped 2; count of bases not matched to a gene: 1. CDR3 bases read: TGTGCCAGCAGTGATGGGGACTGGGGGGGCCACTATGCT. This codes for CASSDGDWGGHYA. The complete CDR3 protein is CASSDGDWGGHYAEQFF.

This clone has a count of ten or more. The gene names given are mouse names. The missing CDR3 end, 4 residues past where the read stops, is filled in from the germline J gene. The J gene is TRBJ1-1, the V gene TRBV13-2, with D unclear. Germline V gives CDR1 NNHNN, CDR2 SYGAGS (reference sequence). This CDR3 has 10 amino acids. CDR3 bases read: TGTGCCAGCGGTGAGGCA. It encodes CASGEA. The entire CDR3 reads CASGEAEVFF.

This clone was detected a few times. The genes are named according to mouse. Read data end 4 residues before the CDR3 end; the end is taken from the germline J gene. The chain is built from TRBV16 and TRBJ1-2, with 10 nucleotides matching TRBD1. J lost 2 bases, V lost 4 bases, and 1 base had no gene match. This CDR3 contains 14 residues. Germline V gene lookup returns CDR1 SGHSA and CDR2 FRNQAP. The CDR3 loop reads CASSSTGGNSDYTF. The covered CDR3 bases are TGTGCAAGCAGCTCGACAGGGGGCAACTCC. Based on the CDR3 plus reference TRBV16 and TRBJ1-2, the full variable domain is NAGVIQTPRHKVTGKGQEATLWCEPISGHSAVFWYRQTIVQGLEFLTYFRNQAPIDDSGMPKERFSAQMPNQSHSTLKIQSTQPQDSAVYLCASSSTGGNSDYTFGSGTRLLVI.

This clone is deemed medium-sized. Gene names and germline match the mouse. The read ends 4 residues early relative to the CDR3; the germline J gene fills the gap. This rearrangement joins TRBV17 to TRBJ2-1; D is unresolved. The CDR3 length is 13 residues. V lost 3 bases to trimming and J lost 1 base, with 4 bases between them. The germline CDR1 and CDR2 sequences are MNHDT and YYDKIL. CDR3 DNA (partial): TGTGCTAGCAGTAGCCTGAACTATGCT. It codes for CASSSLNYA. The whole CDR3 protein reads CASSSLNYAEQFF.

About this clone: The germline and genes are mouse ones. CDR3 DNA, as far as it was read: TGTGCTAGCAGTTTGGGGACACAATAT. This gives the protein CASSLGTQY. The CDR3 in full is CASSLGTQYEQYF. The V gene is TRBV29, the J gene TRBJ2-7; D may be TRBD1 (6 bases). The missing CDR3 end, 4 residues past where the read stops, is filled in from the germline J gene. Germline loops: CDR1 MSHET, CDR2 SYDVDS. The CDR3 has 13 amino acids.

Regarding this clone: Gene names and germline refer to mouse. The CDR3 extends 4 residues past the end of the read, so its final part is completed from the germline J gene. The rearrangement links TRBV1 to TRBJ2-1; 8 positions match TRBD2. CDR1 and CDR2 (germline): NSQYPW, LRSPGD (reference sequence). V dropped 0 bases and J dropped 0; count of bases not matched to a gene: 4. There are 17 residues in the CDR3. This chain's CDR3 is CTCSADWGGINYAEQFF. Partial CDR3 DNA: TGCACCTGCAGTGCAGATTGGGGGGGGATTAACTATGCT.

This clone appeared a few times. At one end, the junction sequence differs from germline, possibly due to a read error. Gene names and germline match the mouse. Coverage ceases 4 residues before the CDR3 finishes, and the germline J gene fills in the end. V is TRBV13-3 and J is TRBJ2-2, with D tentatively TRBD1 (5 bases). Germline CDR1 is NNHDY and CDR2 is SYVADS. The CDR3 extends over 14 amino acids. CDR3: CASRTDPNPGQLYF. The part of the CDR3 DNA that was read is TGTGCCAGCAGGACAGATCCAAACCCCGGG.

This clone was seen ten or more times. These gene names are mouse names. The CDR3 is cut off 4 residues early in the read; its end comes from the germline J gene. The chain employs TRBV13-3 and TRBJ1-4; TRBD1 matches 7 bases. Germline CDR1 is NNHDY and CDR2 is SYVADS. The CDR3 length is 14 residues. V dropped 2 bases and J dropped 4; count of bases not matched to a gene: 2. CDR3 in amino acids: CASSEPGGNERLFF. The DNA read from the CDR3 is TGTGCCAGCAGTGAACCAGGGGGCAACGAA.

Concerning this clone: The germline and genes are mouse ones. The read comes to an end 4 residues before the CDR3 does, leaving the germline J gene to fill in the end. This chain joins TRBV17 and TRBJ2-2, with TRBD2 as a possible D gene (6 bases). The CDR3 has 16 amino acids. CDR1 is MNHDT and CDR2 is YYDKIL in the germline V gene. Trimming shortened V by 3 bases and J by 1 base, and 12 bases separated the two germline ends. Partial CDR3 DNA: TGTGCTAGCAGTAGTCGCCTGGGGAAAAACACCGGG. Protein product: CASSSRLGKNTG. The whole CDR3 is CASSSRLGKNTGQLYF.

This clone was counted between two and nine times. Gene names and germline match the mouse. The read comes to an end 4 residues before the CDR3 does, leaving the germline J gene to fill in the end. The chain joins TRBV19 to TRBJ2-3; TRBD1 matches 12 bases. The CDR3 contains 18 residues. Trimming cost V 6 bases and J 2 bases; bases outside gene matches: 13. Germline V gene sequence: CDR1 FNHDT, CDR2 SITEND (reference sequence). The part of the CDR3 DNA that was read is TGTGCCAGCAATCCCGGGACAGGGGGCTACTTTTTTGCAGAA. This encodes CASNPGTGGYFFAE. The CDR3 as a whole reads CASNPGTGGYFFAETLYF.